This TCR beta chain was identified during a study of blood T cell repertoires in COVID-19. Study-wide background: COVID-19 samples from acute and convalescent phases originated in the United States, Italy and Spain. Sources were T cells, B-cell-depleted T cells, or PBMCs; the material itself was cDNA or gDNA.

Source study methods: How many nucleated cells were present was estimated from reference gene primer amplification. Clones were read by immunoSEQ multiplex PCR, and TCRdb kept only the in-frame ones, dropping some. That table furnishes V, J and clone size, whereas the DNA furnished D and trimming. In the table there are 140,000 to 150,000 clones, around four fifths of which are singletons. V shed 3 bases and J shed 1 base, with 16 bases lying between them. The CDR3 contains 16 residues. Germline values: CDR1 SGHKS, CDR2 YYEKEE (reference sequence). The sequencing input was peripheral blood. The source of this sequence is a woman aged 40 to 50 with active or convalescent COVID-19. The chain is built from TRBV5-5 and TRBJ1-1; TRBD1 might be the D (6 bases). CDR3 in amino acids: CASSSAVTGTNTEAFF. Here the CDR3 DNA reads TGTGCCAGCAGCTCCGCTGTTACAGGGACGAACACTGAAGCTTTCTTT.